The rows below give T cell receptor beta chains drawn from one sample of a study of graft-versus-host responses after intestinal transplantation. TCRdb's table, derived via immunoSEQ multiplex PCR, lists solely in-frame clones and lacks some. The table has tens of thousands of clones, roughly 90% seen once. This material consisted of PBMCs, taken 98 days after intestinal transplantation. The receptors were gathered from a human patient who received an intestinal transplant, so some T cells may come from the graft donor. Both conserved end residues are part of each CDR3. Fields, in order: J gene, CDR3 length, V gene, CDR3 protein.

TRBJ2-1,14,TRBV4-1,CASSQVYSAGDWFF
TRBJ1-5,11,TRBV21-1,CASPLPPIMHF
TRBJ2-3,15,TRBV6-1,CASRGTSGYADTQYF
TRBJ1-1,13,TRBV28,CASSGGQGTEAFF
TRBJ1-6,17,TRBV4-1,CASSRVSGRGFSSPLHF
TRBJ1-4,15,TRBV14,CASSQDKDRAEKLFF
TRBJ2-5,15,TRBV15,CATSMSGRPQETQYF
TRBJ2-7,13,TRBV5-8,CASSSDGSYEQYF
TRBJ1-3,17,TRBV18,CASSPGGTGLSGNTIYF
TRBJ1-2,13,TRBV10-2,CASSPGQGYGYTF
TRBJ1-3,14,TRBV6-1,CASSGTGTGNTIYF
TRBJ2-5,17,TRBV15,CATSRGEQGRTQETQYF
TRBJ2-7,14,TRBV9,CASSSGGYPYEQYF
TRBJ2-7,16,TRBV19,CASSSQIRTGAYEQYF
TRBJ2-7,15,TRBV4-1,CASSLKRGGKDEQYF
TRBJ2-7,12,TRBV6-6,CASTGTGYEQYF
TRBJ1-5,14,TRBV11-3,CASSLLPPNQPQHF
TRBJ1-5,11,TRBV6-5,CASSEGWTEHF
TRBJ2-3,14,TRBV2,CASSDSRYTDTQYF